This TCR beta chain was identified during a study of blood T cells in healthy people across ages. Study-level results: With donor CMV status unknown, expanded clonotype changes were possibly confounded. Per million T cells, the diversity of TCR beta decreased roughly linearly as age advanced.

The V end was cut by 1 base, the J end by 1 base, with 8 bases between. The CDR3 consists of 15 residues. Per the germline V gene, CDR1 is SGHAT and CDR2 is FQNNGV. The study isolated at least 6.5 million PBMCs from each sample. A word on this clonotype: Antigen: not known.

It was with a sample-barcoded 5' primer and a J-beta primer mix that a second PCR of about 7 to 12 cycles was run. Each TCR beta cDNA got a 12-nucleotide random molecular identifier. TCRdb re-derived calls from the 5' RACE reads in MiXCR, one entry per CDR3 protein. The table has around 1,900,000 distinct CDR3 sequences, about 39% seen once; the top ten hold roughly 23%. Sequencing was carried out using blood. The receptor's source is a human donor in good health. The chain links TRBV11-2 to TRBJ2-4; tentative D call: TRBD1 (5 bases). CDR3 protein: CASSLGQSAKNIQYF. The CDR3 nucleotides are TGTGCCAGCAGCTTAGGACAGAGCGCCAAAAACATTCAGTACTTC.